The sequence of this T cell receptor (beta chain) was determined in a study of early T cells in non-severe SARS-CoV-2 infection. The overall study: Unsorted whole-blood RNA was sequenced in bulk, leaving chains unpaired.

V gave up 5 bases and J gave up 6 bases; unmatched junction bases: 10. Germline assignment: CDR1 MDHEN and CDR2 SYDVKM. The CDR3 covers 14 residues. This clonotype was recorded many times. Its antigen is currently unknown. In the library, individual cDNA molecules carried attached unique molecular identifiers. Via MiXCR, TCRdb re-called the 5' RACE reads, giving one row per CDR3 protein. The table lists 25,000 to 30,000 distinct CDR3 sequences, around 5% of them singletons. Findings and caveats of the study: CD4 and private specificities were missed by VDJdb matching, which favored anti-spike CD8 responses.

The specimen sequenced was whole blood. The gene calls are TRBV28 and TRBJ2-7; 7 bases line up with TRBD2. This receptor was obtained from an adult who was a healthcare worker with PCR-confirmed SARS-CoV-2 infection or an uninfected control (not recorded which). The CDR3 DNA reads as TGTGCCAGCAGTCTCCGGACATGGGGGGGCGAGCAGTACTTC. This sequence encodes CASSLRTWGGEQYF.